This T cell receptor beta chain stems from a study of OX40 agonist ivuxolimab in advanced cancers. Study in general: Partial responses were achieved by three patients, of whom one had hepatocellular carcinoma and two had cutaneous melanoma.

General study points: Those patients achieving a partial response at 0.1-3.0 mg/kg showed among the lowest clonal expansion.

To note about this clone: Its target is unknown.

The data were produced by immunoSEQ multiplex PCR, yet TCRdb's version contains in-frame clones alone and is incomplete. The sample records over 55,000 clones, 75% to 90% being singletons. The TCR originated in an adult with an advanced solid tumor such as melanoma, head and neck, liver or kidney cancer. Source: CD4+ or CD8+ T cells sorted from blood, taken in a trial of the OX40 agonist ivuxolimab.

The CDR3 protein is CSVRAGVGGYTF. The CDR3 bases are TGCAGCGTGAGGGCGGGGGTTGGTGGCTACACCTTC. The V and J genes are TRBV29-1 and TRBJ1-2; D might be TRBD1 (5 bases). Trimming took 6 bases from V and 7 from J, leaving 15 bases between them. In germline, CDR1 is SQVTM, CDR2 ANQGSEA. This CDR3 is 12 amino acids long.